The rows below give T cell receptor beta chains drawn from one sample of a study of cytomegalovirus exposure and HLA in healthy donors. Data came from immunoSEQ multiplex PCR; TCRdb stores just in-frame clones and leaves some out. This repertoire shows roughly 190,000 clones, roughly 79% found once; its top ten account for 1.6%. Sequencing used PBMCs. Receptors originate from a woman aged 18-35 years in good health and CMV-seronegative. The CDR3 runs from the conserved cysteine through the conserved F or W. The D gene is left open where the match is weak. Not every row has a clone size; where given, it reads once, few, many or a size class.

j_gene,d_gene,abundance,v_gene,CDR3nt,CDR3aa
TRBJ2-3,.,.,TRBV5-5,TGTGCCAGCAGCCCTCGGGAGAGCACAGATACGCAGTATTTT,CASSPRESTDTQYF
TRBJ1-2,.,.,TRBV7-2,TGTGCCAGCAGCTTTCAAAGGGGCGTCAACTATGGCTACACCTTC,CASSFQRGVNYGYTF
TRBJ2-2,TRBD2,.,TRBV7-6,TGTGCCAGCAGCTTAAGTGGGGGGGTCGGCGGGGAGCTGTTTTTT,CASSLSGGVGGELFF
TRBJ1-4,TRBD1,once,TRBV27,TGTGCCAGCAGTATAACACAGGGGGGGGTTGAAAAACTGTTTTTT,CASSITQGGVEKLFF
TRBJ1-5,TRBD1,.,TRBV15,TGTGCCACCAGCATCGACAGGGAGGTAGGGCAGCCCCAGCATTTT,CATSIDREVGQPQHF
TRBJ2-7,.,once,TRBV7-9,TGTGCCAGCAGCCAAAAAGTGATAGGGGGAACGTACGAGCAGTACTTC,CASSQKVIGGTYEQYF
TRBJ1-5,TRBD1,.,TRBV27,TGTGCCAGCAGATTAATGGGACAGGGGGGGAATCAGCCCCAGCATTTT,CASRLMGQGGNQPQHF
TRBJ2-7,.,few,TRBV9,TGTGCCAGCGGGCAAGGACAGTCGGGCTACGAGCAGTACTTC,CASGQGQSGYEQYF
TRBJ1-1,TRBD1,.,TRBV5-1,TGCGCCAGCTGGGACAGCCTAAAGAACACTGAAGCTTTCTTT,CASWDSLKNTEAFF
TRBJ2-7,.,.,TRBV18,TGTGCCAGCTCACCACCTCCTAGTACAGGGAGCTCCTACGAGCAGTACTTC,CASSPPPSTGSSYEQYF
TRBJ2-7,.,.,TRBV28,TGTGCCAGCAGTTTAGGCAGGCACTACGAGCAGTACTTC,CASSLGRHYEQYF
TRBJ2-1,.,once,TRBV19,TGTGCCAGTAGCCCCGAGGAGTGGATCTACAATGAGCAGTTCTTC,CASSPEEWIYNEQFF
TRBJ2-7,TRBD1,.,TRBV6-5,TGTGCCAGCAGTAGGGGACAGGGGGCGCGGAACGAGCAGTACTTC,CASSRGQGARNEQYF
TRBJ2-1,TRBD2,.,TRBV14,TGTGCCAGCAGCCAAGGCGGGGGGCTGAATGAGCAGTTCTTC,CASSQGGGLNEQFF
TRBJ1-4,.,.,TRBV6-6,TGTGCCAGCGTCTGGGGGGTAGGTGAAAAACTGTTTTTT,CASVWGVGEKLFF
TRBJ2-7,TRBD1,.,TRBV28,TGTGCCAGCAGTCAAGGGGACAGGGAAATCTACGAGCAGTACTTC,CASSQGDREIYEQYF
TRBJ1-2,TRBD1,few,TRBV19,TGTGCCAGTAGTCCACAGGGGGCGCGCTATGGCTACACCTTC,CASSPQGARYGYTF
TRBJ2-7,.,.,TRBV11-3,TGTGCCAGCAGCTCGACTAGTGGCGAGCAGTACTTC,CASSSTSGEQYF
TRBJ2-7,.,.,TRBV5-6,TGTGCCAGCAGCGGCAGAGGCTACGAGCAGTACTTC,CASSGRGYEQYF
TRBJ1-5,TRBD1,.,TRBV30,TGTGCCTGGAGTCTACAGGGGGCACAGCCCCAGCATTTT,CAWSLQGAQPQHF
TRBJ1-1,.,.,TRBV28,TGTGCCAGCACCCTGCCGGGGGGCCCGGCTTTCTTT,CASTLPGGPAFF
TRBJ2-7,.,few,TRBV14,TGTGCCAGCAGCCAGTTACTGCACTACGAGCAGTACTTC,CASSQLLHYEQYF
TRBJ1-2,TRBD1,.,TRBV6-1,TGTGCCAGCAGTGGGACAGGGGATGGCTACACCTTC,CASSGTGDGYTF
TRBJ2-1,.,.,TRBV4-3,TGCGCCAGCAGCCAAGATAATCTAGGCGTGAGTATCGTCAATGAGCAGTTCTTC,CASSQDNLGVSIVNEQFF
TRBJ2-5,TRBD2,.,TRBV28,TGTGCCAGCAGTCCATTTTGGGGGGGCCAAGAGACCCAGTACTTC,CASSPFWGGQETQYF
TRBJ2-2,.,.,TRBV29-1,TGCAGCGTTGAGCGGGGTACCGGGGAGCTGTTTTTT,CSVERGTGELFF
TRBJ1-2,.,.,TRBV19,TGTGCCAGTGCGGACAGACGAAACTATGGCTACACCTTC,CASADRRNYGYTF
TRBJ2-5,TRBD1,.,TRBV30,TGTGCCTGGAGTTACAGGGGGCTAGGGGAGACCCAGTACTTC,CAWSYRGLGETQYF
TRBJ1-2,.,.,TRBV6-1,TGTGCCAGCAGTGAATGGAGGGAGGGTGGAAGCTACACCTTC,CASSEWREGGSYTF
TRBJ1-5,.,once,TRBV19,TGTGCCAGTAGTATAGATCCGGACGGGAGTTGGGGTCAGCCCCAGCATTTT,CASSIDPDGSWGQPQHF
TRBJ1-2,.,.,TRBV30,TGTGCCTGGGGGAGTTCCCCCTATGGCTACACCTTC,CAWGSSPYGYTF
TRBJ1-2,TRBD1,.,TRBV19,TGTGCCAGTAACACTGGACAGGGATTACACTATGGCTACACCTTC,CASNTGQGLHYGYTF
TRBJ1-1,TRBD1,.,TRBV19,TGTGCCAGTAGAATATGGGACAGGGCGACTGAAGCTTTCTTT,CASRIWDRATEAFF
TRBJ2-7,.,.,TRBV6-5,TGTGCCAGCAGTTACTCTCGGTCAGGCGAGCAGTACTTC,CASSYSRSGEQYF
TRBJ2-1,.,.,TRBV6-5,TGTGCCAGCCTCAGACCCGGGGCCTACAATGAGCAGTTCTTC,CASLRPGAYNEQFF
TRBJ1-5,.,few,TRBV10-3,TGTGCCATCAGTGAAAGAGTAAGCAATCAGCCCCAGCATTTT,CAISERVSNQPQHF
TRBJ1-6,TRBD1,.,TRBV28,TGTGCCAGTTATGGACAGGCCATCTCCTATAATTCACCCCTCCACTTT,CASYGQAISYNSPLHF
TRBJ2-5,TRBD1,.,TRBV6-5,TGTGCCAGCAGTTACTCGAGACAGGGGGAAGAGACCCAGTACTTC,CASSYSRQGEETQYF
TRBJ1-1,.,.,TRBV10-1,TGCGCCAGCAGTGAGTCGCGGGGTCTGAACACTGAAGCTTTCTTT,CASSESRGLNTEAFF
TRBJ2-7,TRBD1,.,TRBV7-9,TGTGCCAGCACCCCACGGGACAGGGGATTTGACGAGCAGTACTTC,CASTPRDRGFDEQYF
TRBJ1-5,.,.,TRBV7-2,TGTGCCAGCAGCCCCTACAATCAGCCCCAGCATTTT,CASSPYNQPQHF
TRBJ2-3,TRBD1,.,TRBV11-2,TGTGCCAGCAAAAGGACAGGGCCCGTTTTTGGTGATACGCAGTATTTT,CASKRTGPVFGDTQYF
TRBJ2-5,TRBD2,.,TRBV6-1,TGTGCCAGCAGTGAAGGGCCAGCGGGAGGGCCTTGGGAGACCCAGTACTTC,CASSEGPAGGPWETQYF
TRBJ1-1,.,.,TRBV6-1,TGTGCCAGCAGAGTGGACAGACTTTTTAACACTGAAGCTTTCTTT,CASRVDRLFNTEAFF
TRBJ2-5,.,.,TRBV7-6,TGTGCCAGCAGCCGCCAAGAGACCCAGTACTTC,CASSRQETQYF
TRBJ1-1,.,.,TRBV6-5,TGTGCCAGCAGTTTGGGCCAGGGATTCCGCACTGAAGCTTTCTTT,CASSLGQGFRTEAFF
TRBJ1-2,.,.,TRBV13,TGTGCCAGCAGGGCGCACGGCGTCAGGGGCTATGGCTACACCTTC,CASRAHGVRGYGYTF
TRBJ2-5,.,.,TRBV25-1,TGTGCCAGCAGTGATCTAGAGGAGCAGTACTTC,CASSDLEEQYF
TRBJ2-4,.,.,TRBV18,TGTGCCAGCTCACCACGGAAGGCAGCGATCGGATCCTCGGCCAAAAACATTCAGTACTTC,CASSPRKAAIGSSAKNIQYF
TRBJ2-2,.,.,TRBV29-1,TGCAGCGTTGATGAGGGCAACTCGAACACCGGGGAGCTGTTTTTT,CSVDEGNSNTGELFF
TRBJ2-7,TRBD2,.,TRBV6-6,TGTGCCAGCGGGCAAAACCAAGCGGGATCGGGGGAGCAGTACTTC,CASGQNQAGSGEQYF
TRBJ2-1,TRBD1,.,TRBV7-2,TGTGCCAGCAGCTTAGGACAGGGGCCGGTCAATGAGCAGTTCTTC,CASSLGQGPVNEQFF
TRBJ2-7,TRBD2,few,TRBV4-1,TGCGCCAGCAGCCAAGACAGACTAGCGGGAGGGAACGAGCAGTACTTC,CASSQDRLAGGNEQYF
TRBJ2-1,.,.,TRBV2,TGTGCCAGCGAGGGTCCAAAAAATGAGCAGTTCTTC,CASEGPKNEQFF
TRBJ1-1,TRBD1,few,TRBV28,TGTGCCAGCAGCCCGGGACAGGGGGGTACTGAAGCTTTCTTT,CASSPGQGGTEAFF